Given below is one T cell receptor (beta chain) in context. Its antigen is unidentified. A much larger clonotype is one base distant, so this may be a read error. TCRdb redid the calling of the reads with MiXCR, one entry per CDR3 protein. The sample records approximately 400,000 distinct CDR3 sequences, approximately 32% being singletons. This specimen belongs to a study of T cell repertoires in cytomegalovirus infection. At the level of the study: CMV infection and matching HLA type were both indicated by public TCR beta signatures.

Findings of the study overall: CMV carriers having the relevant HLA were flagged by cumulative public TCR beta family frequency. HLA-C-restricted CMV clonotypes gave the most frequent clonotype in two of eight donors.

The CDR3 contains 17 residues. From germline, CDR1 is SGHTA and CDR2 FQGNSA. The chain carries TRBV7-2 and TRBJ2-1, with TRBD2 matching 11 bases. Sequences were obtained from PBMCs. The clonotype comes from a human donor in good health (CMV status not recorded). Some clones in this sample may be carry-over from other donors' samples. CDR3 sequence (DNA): TGTGCCAGGAGCTTAGCGCTTTTAGCGGGGGGGCAAGGTGAGCAGTTCTTC. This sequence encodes CARSLALLAGGQGEQFF.